These T cell receptor beta chains were read from a single sample in a study of T cells in Graves' hyperthyroidism and ophthalmopathy. TCRdb processed the multiplex PCR reads anew with MiXCR; each CDR3 protein has one entry. The sample carries under 350,000 distinct CDR3 sequences, around a fifth recorded once. Input material: blood. All receptors come from a woman between 45 and 60 years old with Graves' hyperthyroidism. Both conserved end residues are part of each CDR3. A D gene is named only where the DNA matches it firmly. Rows give clone size only sometimes, using once, few, many, or a class for an expanded clone.

>TRBD1|TRBV28|many|TRBJ1-4
TGTGCCAGCAGTCCCGCTGGACAGGGGAGCGAAAAACTGTTTTTT
CASSPAGQGSEKLFF
>NA|TRBV20-1|many|TRBJ2-1
TGCAGTGCTAGAGGGTGGGGCAGGGTCGATGAGCAGTTCTTC
CSARGWGRVDEQFF
>NA|TRBV7-2|NA|TRBJ2-3
TGTGCCAGCAGCTTCGACAGAACAGATACGCAGTATTTT
CASSFDRTDTQYF
>TRBD1|TRBV12-3/TRBV12-4|many|TRBJ1-1
TGTGCCAGCACCTTTGGGGTACAGGGGGGTAGCACTGAAGCTTTCTTT
CASTFGVQGGSTEAFF
>NA|TRBV7-9|many|TRBJ2-5
TGTGCCAGCAGCTTAGCGGAGTACCAAGAGACCCAGTACTTC
CASSLAEYQETQYF
>NA|TRBV7-3|many|TRBJ2-1
TGTGCCAGCAGCTTAGGGGGTGAGCAGTTCTTC
CASSLGGEQFF
>NA|TRBV11-3|many|TRBJ2-3
TGTGCCAGCAGCTTAGGGGTAGACCTCGGCACGCAGTATTTT
CASSLGVDLGTQYF
>NA|TRBV7-3|many|TRBJ1-1
TGTGCCAGCAGCCCCCATATGGAGGCCACTGAAGCTTTCTTT
CASSPHMEATEAFF
>TRBD1|TRBV27|many|TRBJ2-7
TGTGCCAGCAGTCCCAGACAGGGGGTGTACGAGCAGTACTTC
CASSPRQGVYEQYF
>TRBD2|TRBV3-1|many|TRBJ2-1
TGTGCCAGGCCGGGACTAGTCGGTGAGCAGTTCTTC
CARPGLVGEQFF
>TRBD2|TRBV7-2|once|TRBJ2-2
TGTGCCAGCAGCTTAGGGGGACTAGCGGAAAACACCGGGGAGCTGTTTTTT
CASSLGGLAENTGELFF
>NA|TRBV18|NA|TRBJ1-2
TGTGCCAGCTCACCCCGAGACTCCGGCGGTTACACCTTC
CASSPRDSGGYTF
>NA|TRBV30|many|TRBJ1-1
TGTGCCTGGAGTAATCATCCAGGCACTGAAGCTTTCTTT
CAWSNHPGTEAFF
>NA|TRBV5-5|many|TRBJ1-2
TGTGCCAGCACCCTCCAGGATCTAGACTATGGCTACACCTTC
CASTLQDLDYGYTF
>NA|TRBV28|NA|TRBJ2-1
TGTGCCAGCACTCGCGGGGGCGTATCCTACAATGAGCAGTTCTTC
CASTRGGVSYNEQFF
>NA|TRBV5-1|many|TRBJ2-1
TGCGCCAGCAGCCCCAGGGTAGCAAATGAGCAGTTCTTC
CASSPRVANEQFF
>TRBD1|TRBV11-2|many|TRBJ1-1
TGTGCCAGCAGCTCCGGGACAGCCCTTACTGAAGCTTTCTTT
CASSSGTALTEAFF
>NA|TRBV7-8|NA|TRBJ2-7
TGTGCCAGCAGCTTTCGCGTAGACTCCCACGCCTACGAGCAGTACTTC
CASSFRVDSHAYEQYF
>NA|TRBV5-8|NA|TRBJ2-4
TGTGCCAGCAGCGGACGCGGGACTGTAGCCAAAAACATTCAGTACTTC
CASSGRGTVAKNIQYF
>NA|TRBV13|few|TRBJ2-4
TGTGCCAGCAGGATCCTCGGCGAAAACATTCAGTACTTC
CASRILGENIQYF
>NA|TRBV2|many|TRBJ1-2
TGTGCCAGCAGTGATACGCTTAGTGGACGCTACACCTTC
CASSDTLSGRYTF
>NA|TRBV30|many|TRBJ2-3
TGTGCCTCTACAGGGCATCGGACGCAGTATTTT
CASTGHRTQYF
>TRBD2|TRBV9|few|TRBJ2-5
TGTGCCAGCAGCGTAGATAGCGGGAGGACCCAAGAGACCCAGTACTTC
CASSVDSGRTQETQYF
>NA|TRBV29-1|NA|TRBJ2-7
TGCAGCGTTGAGGTGGACGGTAGCAACCCCTACGAGCAGTACTTC
CSVEVDGSNPYEQYF
>NA|TRBV11-2|few|TRBJ1-1
TGTGCCAGCAGCTTAGGAGGCGGAGGGGCCACTGAAGCTTTCTTT
CASSLGGGGATEAFF
>TRBD1|TRBV28|NA|TRBJ2-7
TGTGCCAGCAGTGAAACTCCGGGACAGGGATTGAAGGAGCAGTACTTC
CASSETPGQGLKEQYF
>NA|TRBV11-2|many|TRBJ1-4
TGTGCCAGCAGCTTGGGACGGAATAATGAAAAACTGTTTTTT
CASSLGRNNEKLFF
>NA|TRBV3-1|many|TRBJ1-2
TGTGCCAGCAGCCAAGAGACAATCTATGGCTACACCTTC
CASSQETIYGYTF
>NA|TRBV3-1|many|TRBJ2-7
TGTGCCAGCAGCTTTAGTACAGGGATAGACGAGCAGTACTTC
CASSFSTGIDEQYF
>TRBD1|TRBV7-8|many|TRBJ1-1
TGTGCCAGCAGCTTTTTCGGACAGGGGGCGTCGGACACTGAAGCTTTCTTT
CASSFFGQGASDTEAFF
>TRBD2|TRBV30|many|TRBJ2-1
TGTGCCTGGAGTGGAAGGACTAGCGGTCGGAGGCAGTTCTTC
CAWSGRTSGRRQFF
>NA|TRBV2|many|TRBJ2-3
TGTGCCAGCAGTCCAGGGGTGGTGCCAGATACGCAGTATTTT
CASSPGVVPDTQYF
>TRBD1|TRBV12-3/TRBV12-4|many|TRBJ2-3
TGTGCCAGCAGTTCCTTGTCGGGACAGGGCCCAGATACGCAGTATTTT
CASSSLSGQGPDTQYF
>NA|TRBV6-2/TRBV6-3|many|TRBJ1-1
TGTGCCAGCGAGGGTACAGCAGTACCGAACACTGAAGCTTTCTTT
CASEGTAVPNTEAFF
>TRBD2|TRBV5-1|many|TRBJ2-2
TGCGCCAGCAGCTCCTTGGCTAGCGGAGTCACCGGGGAGCTGTTTTTT
CASSSLASGVTGELFF
>NA|TRBV24-1|many|TRBJ2-7
TGTGCCACCAGTGCCTCGGGCAGCCACGAGCAGTACTTC
CATSASGSHEQYF
>NA|TRBV11-2|many|TRBJ2-7
TGTGCCAGCAGCTTACCCCGGAGGGGGAGGCCCTACGAGCAGTACTTC
CASSLPRRGRPYEQYF
>NA|TRBV28|many|TRBJ1-1
TGTGCCAGCAGATATAGCAGGGTGAACACTGAAGCTTTCTTT
CASRYSRVNTEAFF
>NA|TRBV12-3/TRBV12-4|NA|TRBJ2-5
TGTGCCAGCAGTTTGCCCTTTCAAGAGACCCAGTACTTC
CASSLPFQETQYF
>TRBD1|TRBV20-1|NA|TRBJ2-7
TGCAGTGCGCCGACAGGGGGTAGCTCCTACGAGCAGTACTTC
CSAPTGGSSYEQYF
>TRBD1|TRBV20-1|many|TRBJ2-5
TGCAGTGCTAGAGATGGGACAGGAGGGAGGTCGGGTAGAGAGACCCAGTACTTC
CSARDGTGGRSGRETQYF
>NA|TRBV5-1|NA|TRBJ1-1
TGCGCCAGCAGCTCGCTTGGAACTGGGAACACTGAAGCTTTCTTT
CASSSLGTGNTEAFF
>NA|TRBV6-5|NA|TRBJ1-1
TGTGCCGGCAGTTACACAGGGTGGAACACTGAAGCTTTCTTT
CAGSYTGWNTEAFF